This entry lists 20 T cell receptor beta chains sequenced from one sample in a study of T cell responses to AZD1222 COVID-19 vaccine. Produced via immunoSEQ multiplex PCR; TCRdb's table is partial and in-frame only. Here the sample spans tens of thousands of clones, roughly nine tenths being singletons. Specimen: peripheral blood, collected 28 days after the second AZD1222 dose. These TCRs come from an adult who received the AZD1222 COVID-19 vaccine.

This clone was counted once. CDR3 sequence: CAIRVATGGNTGELFF. The CDR3 DNA reads as TGTGCCATCAGAGTTGCGACAGGTGGAAACACCGGGGAGCTGTTTTTT. The V and J genes are TRBV10-3 and TRBJ2-2; the D gene is possibly TRBD1 (6 bases). This CDR3 has 16 amino acids. Germline values: CDR1 ENHRY, CDR2 SYGVKD. V was shortened by 6 bases and J by 2 bases, with 16 bases between the two germline ends.

The chain links TRBV5-4 to TRBJ1-2; maybe TRBD1 (6 bases). V lost 6 bases and J lost 3, with 9 bases in between. CDR1 is SGHNT and CDR2 is YYREEE in the germline V gene (reference sequence). The CDR3 has 12 amino acids. CDR3 coding DNA: TGTGCCAGCACCAGGACAGACTATGGCTACACCTTC. Its translation: CASTRTDYGYTF.

The rearrangement joins TRBV29-1 to TRBJ2-7; D may be TRBD1 (6 bases). This CDR3 has 16 residues. CDR1 is SQVTM and CDR2 is ANQGSEA in the germline V gene. Trimming left V 0 bases short and J 0 bases short, with 15 bases between. The CDR3 spells CSVEDVGGLSSYEQYF. The CDR3 bases are TGCAGCGTTGAAGATGTTGGGGGCCTCAGCTCCTACGAGCAGTACTTC.

This chain joins TRBV27 and TRBJ1-1; TRBD1 is a possible D gene (5 bases). V was clipped by 4 bases and J by 4 bases, with 13 bases between them. CDR3 length: 14 residues. Germline V gives CDR1 MNHEY, CDR2 SMNVEV (reference sequence). The DNA of the CDR3 is TGTGCCAGCAGTTGGGTTGGCGGGGCCACTGAAGCTTTCTTT. Translation gives CASSWVGGATEAFF.

The J gene is TRBJ1-3, the V gene TRBV7-2; D is ambiguous. The germline V gene encodes CDR1 SGHTA and CDR2 FQGNSA. With 1 base removed from V and 0 bases from J, the gap between germline ends came to 7 bases. This CDR3 has 15 amino acids. The CDR3 sequence is CASSLGRHSGNTIYF. In DNA, the CDR3 is TGTGCCAGCAGCTTAGGCAGGCACTCTGGAAACACCATATATTTT. The whole variable domain, filled in from reference TRBV7-2 and TRBJ1-3, reads GAGVSQSPSNKVTEKGKDVELRCDPISGHTALYWYRQSLGQGLEFLIYFQGNSAPDKSGLPSDRFSAERTGGSVSTLTIQRTQQEDSAVYLCASSLGRHSGNTIYFGEGSWLTVV.

The chain is built from TRBV2 and TRBJ1-2, with 7 bases fitting TRBD1. The germline V gene encodes CDR1 SNHLY and CDR2 FYNNEI. The CDR3 covers 13 residues. The ends lost 8 bases at V and 2 bases at J; junction bases unmatched: 5. The CDR3 region is CASGYRGNYGYTF. For the CDR3, the DNA is TGTGCCAGCGGATACAGGGGCAACTATGGCTACACCTTC.

The chain has TRBV15 and TRBJ1-3, with no clear D. CDR3 length: 13 amino acids. Looked up from germline, CDR1 is LNHNV and CDR2 is YYDKDF (reference sequence). Trimming took off 0 bases at V and 2 bases at J, with 2 bases between the two ends. The CDR3 loop reads CATSRETGNTIYF. CDR3 bases: TGTGCCACCAGCAGAGAAACTGGAAACACCATATATTTT.

This clone was seen just once. J is TRBJ2-5 and V is TRBV9; D remains ambiguous. V gave up 0 bases and J gave up 5 bases, with 11 bases separating them. Germline V gives CDR1 SGDLS, CDR2 YYNGEE. This CDR3 spans 14 amino acids. CDR3 in DNA: TGTGCCAGCAGCGTAGGAGGCTTGCGGGAGACCCAGTACTTC. Translated, it gives CASSVGGLRETQYF.

V and J are TRBV6-5 and TRBJ1-3; D not resolved. V shed 2 bases and J shed 2 bases, with 10 bases lying between them. Per germline, CDR1 MNHEY and CDR2 SVGAGI. The CDR3 runs to 15 residues. The CDR3 reads CASSYQDYTGNTIYF. In nucleotides, the CDR3 is TGTGCCAGCAGTTACCAAGATTACACTGGAAACACCATATATTTT.

The V call is TRBV7-9, the J call TRBJ2-5; D is undetermined. The CDR3 loop spans 15 amino acids. Trimming removed 3 bases at V and 1 base at J, with 12 bases between. Germline CDR1 reads SEHNR; CDR2 reads FQNEAQ (reference sequence). The CDR3 DNA follows: TGTGCCAGCAGCTTTAGGCCGGACGGCCAAGAGACCCAGTACTTC. Translated, it gives CASSFRPDGQETQYF.

The gene calls are TRBV7-2 and TRBJ1-2, with D perhaps matching TRBD1 (5 bases). This CDR3 spans 12 amino acids. Per the germline V gene, CDR1 is SGHTA and CDR2 is FQGNSA. The V end lost 10 bases, the J end lost 7 bases, and 16 bases lay between the germline ends. This CDR3 is CATNFGAGGYTF. In DNA form, the CDR3 reads TGTGCCACTAATTTTGGGGCGGGTGGCTACACCTTC.

This clone has a handful of counts. J is TRBJ1-4 and V is TRBV2; no clear D. The CDR3 loop spans 18 amino acids. Germline V CDR1 and CDR2: SNHLY, FYNNEI. V lost 2 bases, J lost 2 bases, and 18 bases lay in between. CDR3 residues: CASSEQGQNFATNEKLFF. The CDR3 DNA is TGTGCCAGCAGTGAACAAGGGCAGAACTTTGCGACTAATGAAAAACTGTTTTTT.

This clone was seen a handful of times. The chain uses TRBV11-2 and TRBJ1-2, with 8 positions matching TRBD1. This CDR3 comprises 15 residues. Germline V gene lookup returns CDR1 SGHAT and CDR2 FQNNGV. With 2 bases clipped from V and 7 bases from J, the junction kept 9 bases outside the gene matches. The CDR3 sequence: CASSLRTGREFGYTF. As DNA, the CDR3 is TGTGCCAGCAGCTTACGGACAGGGAGGGAATTTGGCTACACCTTC.

V and J are TRBV28 and TRBJ1-2, with 7 positions matching TRBD1. The length of the CDR3 is 15 residues. Germline V lookup: CDR1 MDHEN, CDR2 SYDVKM. Trimming cost V 6 bases and J 5 bases; bases outside gene matches: 12. The CDR3 DNA sequence: TGTGCCAGCAGAAGACAGGGAGGAGGGCGGTATGGCTACACCTTC. Protein product: CASRRQGGGRYGYTF.

The chain combines TRBV5-1 with TRBJ2-5, with D unclear. The CDR3 spans 16 residues. V lost 0 bases and J 3 bases, leaving 15 bases between the germline ends. CDR1 is SGHRS, CDR2 YFSETQ, per germline. In nucleotides, the CDR3 is TGCGCCAGCAGCTTGGCCGTTATGGAGCCCGAAGAGACCCAGTACTTC. Protein: CASSLAVMEPEETQYF.

In this sample, this clone turned up a few times. The rearrangement joins TRBV19 to TRBJ1-5; D not certain. Germline V gene lookup returns CDR1 LNHDA and CDR2 SQIVND (reference sequence). Trimming removed 9 bases from V and 4 bases from J, with 16 bases in between. The CDR3 runs 14 residues. DNA of the CDR3: TGTGCCAGCCGAAAGTTCGGTGAAAATCAGCCCCAGCATTTT. Its protein product is CASRKFGENQPQHF.

V and J are TRBV2 and TRBJ2-7; D is perhaps TRBD2 (6 bases). The CDR3 totals 11 residues. Trimming took 8 bases from V and 3 from J, leaving 8 bases between them. CDR1 and CDR2 from the germline V gene are SNHLY and FYNNEI. CDR3 protein: CASGSGYEQYV. CDR3 DNA: TGTGCCAGCGGTAGCGGCTACGAGCAGTACGTC.

The CDR3: CAWSADSLGQGAFQPQHF. In DNA form, the CDR3 reads TGTGCCTGGAGTGCCGACAGTCTTGGACAGGGGGCTTTTCAGCCCCAGCATTTT. V gene TRBV30 combines with J gene TRBJ1-5, with 11 bases identical to TRBD1. The germline V gene has CDR1 GTSNPN and CDR2 SVGIG (reference sequence). The CDR3 has 18 residues. V was pared by 1 base and J by 6 bases, with 14 bases of the junction left unmatched.

Written as DNA, the CDR3 is TGTGCCAGCAGTTACTTTAGAGGAGAGAGAGACCCTGAAGCTTTCTTT. This encodes CASSYFRGERDPEAFF. The rearrangement links TRBV6-5 to TRBJ1-1; D unclear. The germline gives CDR1 MNHEY, CDR2 SVGAGI. The CDR3 covers 16 residues. Trimming took off 1 base at V and 6 bases at J, with 18 bases between the two ends.

The count of this clone is one. The chain couples TRBV5-1 to TRBJ1-6; D uncertain. The CDR3 runs to 15 residues. Trimming took off 0 bases at V and 0 bases at J, with 4 bases between the two ends. Germline CDR1 and CDR2: SGHRS and YFSETQ. Here the CDR3 reads CASSLEGSYNSPLHF. CDR3 coding DNA: TGCGCCAGCAGCTTGGAGGGCTCCTATAATTCACCCCTCCACTTT.